Detailed here is one T cell receptor beta chain. This clone was seen only a few times. Its antigen is not yet known. No base qualities exist here, and no much larger clone lies one base off it. This sample stems from a study of Ad26.COV2.S vaccination and SARS-CoV-2 variants (dated by TCRdb to about 2021). About the full investigation: Donors in the vaccine arm were drawn from COV1001, a multicentre, randomized, double-blind, placebo-controlled phase I-IIa trial testing Ad26.COV2.S in healthy adults. Ad26.COV2.S was given intramuscularly at 5x10^10 or 1x10^11 viral particles, as a single shot or as two shots 56 days apart. Sequencing of the TCRbeta repertoire served to evaluate the specificity and breadth of SARS-CoV-2-reactive T cell receptors following Ad26.COV2.S vaccination. The TCR-sequenced set comprised approximately 32 samples: around 20 Ad26.COV2.S vaccine recipients, 5 placebo recipients and 8 SARS-CoV-2 convalescent individuals. Trial participants were randomized into five groups of five, in which low-dose or high-dose Ad26.COV2.S was given once or twice, or placebo was given on both occasions. Investigators remained blinded to trial group allocation during experiments and outcome assessment.

The CDR3 runs 13 amino acids, cysteine and phenylalanine included. Only the CDR3 DNA is retained, 39 bases long and in frame from the first base. CDR1 and CDR2 were assigned from the germline V gene as SGDLS and YYNGEE. V loses 2 bases, J loses 4 bases, and the germline ends lie 9 bases apart. The immunoSEQ Assay was the method used to sequence TCRbeta CDR3 regions. After extraction, genomic DNA underwent amplification by bias-controlled multiplex PCR, followed by high-throughput sequencing. The authors' analysis ran thus. To quantify the absolute abundance of every unique TCRbeta CDR3 region, sequences were collapsed and filtered. T cell fraction was estimated by normalizing TCRbeta template counts to usable DNA, which was measured by amplifying reference genes present in all nucleated cells. Repertoire TCRs were annotated as SARS-CoV-2-specific by exact matching of V gene, CDR3 amino acid sequence and J gene to a known reactive TCR set. MIRA supplied the reference SARS-CoV-2 TCR set, which was filtered for enrichment in COVID-19-positive ImmuneCODE repertoires so that public or cross-reactive TCRs were removed. Drawing on the MIRA antigens, annotated TCRs were analysed further at the level of specific ORF or position within ORF. Depth was the summed frequency of annotated unique rearrangements, while breadth was defined as annotated unique rearrangements over total unique productive rearrangements. TCR breadth was compared between groups using two-sided Wilcoxon rank-sum tests. TCRdb's version of the immuneACCESS table is confined to in-frame rearrangements and falls short of the full clone set. An unresolved V gene accounts for under half of the shortfall where checked; the remainder is of unknown origin. The DNA was the basis for D and trimming; V, J and clone size are from that table. A total of about 240,000 clones appear in this sample, 70% to 90% of them only once. The ten largest clones add up to about 10% of the sample.

Overall results and qualifications from the work: After vaccination, spike-specific CD8+ and CD4+ T cell responses were reported to show substantial breadth. According to the authors, total T cell responses may have been underestimated by the TCR breadth and depth analyses. Vaccine and placebo recipients had comparable non-spike TCR breadth, which fits with the vaccine containing only spike. The study was not powered to compare responses between vaccine doses or regimens. Ad26.COV2.S recipients had higher spike-specific TCR breadth than placebo recipients (P = 0.0014).

The treatment or condition tag for this specimen amounts to: some 20 received Ad26.COV2.S at low or high dose, single or two shots; a few received placebo; per-sample allocation not given. For vaccine and placebo recipients, the sequenced repertoires came from samples collected on day 63 after the first injection. In Cohort 1b, fewer than 30 adults aged 18-55 years were enrolled at a single site in Boston, USA, between 29 July and 7 August 2020. Ad26.COV2.S was a replication-incompetent adenovirus type 26 vector that expressed a prefusion-stabilized SARS-CoV-2 spike protein derived from the original Wuhan strain.

The chain joins TRBV9 to TRBJ1-1, with the D gene too uncertain to name. The starting material was peripheral blood, obtained in a trial of Ad26.COV2.S vaccine versus placebo. This receptor was identified in a person aged 18-65 years who received the Ad26.COV2.S COVID-19 vaccine or a placebo. The CDR3 here reads CASSVLAGTEAFF. The DNA sequence reads TGTGCCAGCAGCGTTCTGGCCGGCACTGAAGCTTTCTTT.